These 23 T cell receptor beta chains share one sample of origin, sequenced in a study of blood T cell repertoires in COVID-19. Libraries were prepared by immunoSEQ multiplex PCR; TCRdb keeps only in-frame clonotypes and omits some of them. The sample carries about 230,000 clones, approximately 87% recorded once. The sequenced sample consisted of peripheral blood. All receptors derive from an older woman with active or convalescent COVID-19.

This clone was counted between two and nine times. Here the CDR3 DNA reads TGTGCCAGCAGCTTAGGGGCGAATGAGCAGTTCTTC. It codes for CASSLGANEQFF. This rearrangement joins TRBV7-3 to TRBJ2-1, with D maybe TRBD1 (5 bases). Germline V gene lookup returns CDR1 SGHTA and CDR2 FQGTGA. The CDR3 has 12 residues. V dropped 2 bases and J dropped 7 bases, with 6 bases sitting between them.

V gene TRBV11-3 combines with J gene TRBJ2-2; 8 bases fit TRBD1. Germline trimming cut 1 base from V and 1 base from J; bases unmatched to any gene: 2. Germline assignment: CDR1 SGHNT and CDR2 YENEEA. The CDR3 extends over 16 amino acids. The CDR3 DNA reads TGTGCCAGCAGCTTAGCGGGGACAGGGAACACCGGGGAGCTGTTTTTT. Its translation is CASSLAGTGNTGELFF.

The V call is TRBV5-1, the J call TRBJ2-5; 13 bases are a match to TRBD2. Germline trimming cut 5 bases from V and 4 bases from J; bases unmatched to any gene: 11. CDR1 is SGHRS and CDR2 is YFSETQ in the germline V gene. This CDR3 comprises 17 residues. This CDR3 is CASSLTRTSGSAETQYF. CDR3 coding DNA: TGCGCCAGCAGTTTGACCCGGACTAGCGGGAGCGCAGAGACCCAGTACTTC.

The V call is TRBV7-8, the J call TRBJ1-5; the D is unclear. V lost 2 bases to trimming and J lost 5 bases, with 13 bases between them. The CDR3 runs 15 residues. Germline CDR1 and CDR2: SGHVS and FQNEAQ. CDR3 sequence reads: CASSLYGGGDQPQHF. CDR3 DNA sequence: TGTGCCAGCAGCTTATATGGAGGTGGGGATCAGCCCCAGCATTTT. Full variable domain (missing parts from reference TRBV7-8 and TRBJ1-5): GAGVSQSPRYKVAKRGQDVALRCDPISGHVSLFWYQQALGQGPEFLTYFQNEAQLDKSGLPSDRFFAERPEGSVSTLKIQRTQQEDSAVYLCASSLYGGGDQPQHFGDGTRLSIL.

The V and J genes are TRBV24-1 and TRBJ2-3; 10 bases are a match to TRBD2. Losses at the gene ends were 6 bases for V and 0 bases for J; bases not matched to a gene: 5. CDR3 length: 16 amino acids. The germline CDR1 and CDR2 sequences are KGHDR and SFDVKD. CDR3 amino acids: CATSKGLALSTDTQYF. In DNA form, the CDR3 reads TGTGCCACCAGTAAGGGACTAGCGCTAAGCACAGATACGCAGTATTTT.

The chain combines TRBV28 with TRBJ1-4; 7 bases map to TRBD1. The CDR3 is made up of 15 amino acids. Germline V gene lookup returns CDR1 MDHEN and CDR2 SYDVKM. The J segment lost 4 bases and the V segment lost 11 bases, leaving 13 bases of the junction unmatched. The DNA for the CDR3 is TGTGCCGGCTCAGGGGGGTGGGATGGTAATGAAAAACTGTTTTTT. This translates into CAGSGGWDGNEKLFF.

The chain has TRBV5-1 and TRBJ2-3; no definite D call. Germline assignment: CDR1 SGHRS and CDR2 YFSETQ. The V end lost 0 bases, the J end lost 2 bases, and 10 bases lay between the germline ends. CDR3 length: 15 residues. The CDR3 is CASSLVPTNTDTQYF. CDR3 DNA sequence: TGCGCCAGCAGCTTGGTCCCAACTAACACAGATACGCAGTATTTT.

The genes are TRBV5-1 and TRBJ2-7, with 9 bases identical to TRBD2. CDR1 is SGHRS, CDR2 YFSETQ, per germline. This CDR3 comprises 14 residues. J lost 3 bases, V lost 3 bases, and 4 bases had no gene match. The CDR3 nucleotides read TGCGCCAGCAGCTCTTCGACTAGCGGCTACGAGCAGTACTTC. Translation: CASSSSTSGYEQYF.

The CDR3: CSARLYGYTF. CDR3 in DNA: TGCAGTGCTCGACTATATGGCTACACCTTC. V and J are TRBV20-1 and TRBJ1-2; no clear D gene. The CDR3 extends over 10 amino acids. The V and J ends lost 5 bases and 5 bases respectively, with 6 bases between them. Germline V gives CDR1 DFQATT, CDR2 SNEGSKA (reference sequence).

This clone showed up just once. CDR3 sequence reads: CASRLLAGGEGTQYF. Written as DNA, the CDR3 is TGTGCAAGTCGCCTATTAGCGGGGGGAGAAGGTACGCAGTATTTT. The chain uses TRBV12-2 and TRBJ2-3; TRBD2, as called in the table, went unchecked against the DNA. TRBV12-2 counts as a pseudogene. The CDR3 runs to 15 residues.

The chain links TRBV3-1 (or the pseudogene TRBV3-2) to TRBJ1-6; TRBD1 might be the D (6 bases). The CDR3 extends over 14 amino acids. V lost 1 base, J lost 7 bases, and 8 bases lay in between. CDR1 and CDR2 from the germline V gene are LGHDT and YNNKEL (reference sequence). CDR3 loop: CASSQVQGNSPLHF. DNA for the CDR3: TGTGCCAGCAGCCAAGTCCAGGGGAATTCACCCCTCCACTTT.

This sequence joins TRBV6-4 and TRBJ2-7; 8 positions match TRBD2. Per the germline V gene, CDR1 is MRHNA and CDR2 is SNTAGT. This CDR3 is 17 amino acids long. V dropped 2 bases and J dropped 0; count of bases not matched to a gene: 9. For the CDR3, the DNA is TGTGCCAGCAGTGACCTTCTAGCGGGCCAGACCTCCTACGAGCAGTACTTC. The encoded protein is CASSDLLAGQTSYEQYF.

This clone was observed once. The chain employs TRBV19 and TRBJ2-1; 7 positions match TRBD1. Per the germline V gene, CDR1 is LNHDA and CDR2 is SQIVND (reference sequence). The CDR3 contains 14 residues. V was pared by 6 bases and J by 4 bases, with 6 bases of the junction left unmatched. CDR3 in amino acids: CASSTGTVYNEQFF. The DNA of the CDR3 is TGTGCCAGTAGCACAGGGACAGTTTACAATGAGCAGTTCTTC.

J is TRBJ2-5 and V is TRBV2, with 7 bases fitting TRBD1. Germline V gives CDR1 SNHLY, CDR2 FYNNEI. The J segment lost 2 bases and the V segment lost 2 bases, leaving 5 bases of the junction unmatched. CDR3 length: 15 residues. CDR3 in DNA: TGTGCCAGCAGTGAATCAGGGGGAAGACAAGAGACCCAGTACTTC. Its protein is CASSESGGRQETQYF.

The chain employs TRBV7-9 and TRBJ1-4, with 9 bases identical to TRBD1. The CDR3 covers 15 residues. Germline CDR1 SEHNR, CDR2 FQNEAQ (reference sequence). The V gene end was trimmed by 5 bases and the J gene end by 5 bases; junction bases not matched to a gene: 6. DNA for the CDR3: TGTGCCAGCAGCCCACGGACAGGGGAAAATGAAAAACTGTTTTTT. Translating it yields CASSPRTGENEKLFF.

The chain joins TRBV28 to TRBJ2-7; D gene ambiguous. The germline CDR1 and CDR2 sequences are MDHEN and SYDVKM. The CDR3 is made up of 16 amino acids. V lost 3 bases, J lost 3 bases, and 18 bases lay in between. CDR3 in DNA: TGTGCCAGCAGTTTCTCAGGAAGAAAGCTCGGCTACGAGCAGTACTTC. Its translation: CASSFSGRKLGYEQYF.

J is TRBJ2-1 and V is TRBV5-1; D is perhaps TRBD2 (6 bases). Germline V gene lookup returns CDR1 SGHRS and CDR2 YFSETQ. CDR3 length equals 15 residues. V lost 2 bases and J 4 bases, leaving 13 bases between the germline ends. The CDR3: CASSLLAERYNEQFF. The DNA of the CDR3 is TGCGCCAGCAGCTTATTAGCGGAGAGATACAATGAGCAGTTCTTC.

The chain joins TRBV4-1 to TRBJ2-7; 9 bases align to TRBD2. The CDR3 extends over 19 amino acids. V lost 0 bases, J lost 3 bases, and 15 bases stayed unmatched. Germline CDR1 reads MGHRA; CDR2 reads YSYEKL. The CDR3 nucleotides are TGCGCCAGCAGCCAAGATGATGGGGTCTTAGCGGGGGTAAACTACGAGCAGTACTTC. It specifies CASSQDDGVLAGVNYEQYF.

The V call is TRBV5-1, the J call TRBJ2-1, with TRBD2 matching 7 bases. The CDR3 sequence is 15 residues long. The germline V gene encodes CDR1 SGHRS and CDR2 YFSETQ. Germline trimming cut 4 bases from V and 9 bases from J; bases unmatched to any gene: 13. The CDR3 DNA reads as TGCGCCAGCAGCCCCGGGGGGTGGGGGTCCGGTGAGCAGTTCTTC. Translation: CASSPGGWGSGEQFF.

The genes are TRBV6-6 and TRBJ1-4; D remains unclear. Trimming left V 4 bases short and J 8 bases short, with 5 bases between. There are 11 residues in the CDR3. From germline, CDR1 is MNHNY and CDR2 SVGAGI (reference sequence). CDR3 in DNA: TGTGCCAGCAGTTGGGAGGAAAAACTGTTTTTT. This codes for CASSWEEKLFF.

The chain recombines TRBV3-1 (or the pseudogene TRBV3-2) with TRBJ1-2; 11 bases line up with TRBD1. Germline CDR1 reads LGHDT; CDR2 reads YNNKEL (reference sequence). V trimming: 6 bases; J trimming: 8 bases; junction bases outside the gene matches: 5. This CDR3 region has 13 residues. The CDR3 coding sequence is TGTGCCAGCAGTCGGACAGGGGGCGACGGCTACACCTTC. Protein: CASSRTGGDGYTF.

The rearrangement uses TRBV28 and TRBJ2-3, with 13 nucleotides matching TRBD2. The CDR3 consists of 15 residues. CDR1 is MDHEN and CDR2 is SYDVKM in the germline V gene. Trimming removed 11 bases from V and 6 bases from J; junction bases left unmatched: 11. CDR3 DNA sequence: TGTGCCGCCCCCCCGACTAGCGGGAGGTCGGATACGCAGTATTTT. Translated: CAAPPTSGRSDTQYF.

This clone was observed a single time. The chain combines TRBV5-1 with TRBJ2-1; 8 bases fit TRBD2. J lost 2 bases, V lost 2 bases, and 3 bases had no gene match. The CDR3 has 15 residues. Germline assignment: CDR1 SGHRS and CDR2 YFSETQ. In nucleotides, the CDR3 is TGCGCCAGCAGCTTTAGCGGGGCCACCTACAATGAGCAGTTCTTC. The encoded protein is CASSFSGATYNEQFF.